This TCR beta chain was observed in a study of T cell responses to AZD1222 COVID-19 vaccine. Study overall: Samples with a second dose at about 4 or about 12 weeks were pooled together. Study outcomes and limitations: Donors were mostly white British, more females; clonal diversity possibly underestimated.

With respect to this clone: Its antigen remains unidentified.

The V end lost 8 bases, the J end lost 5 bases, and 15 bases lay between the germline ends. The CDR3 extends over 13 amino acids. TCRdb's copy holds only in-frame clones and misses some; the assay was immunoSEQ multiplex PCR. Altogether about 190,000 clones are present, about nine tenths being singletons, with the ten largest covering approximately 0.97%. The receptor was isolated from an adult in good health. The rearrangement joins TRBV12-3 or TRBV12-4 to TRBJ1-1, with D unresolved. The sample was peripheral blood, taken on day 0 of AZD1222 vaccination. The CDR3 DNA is TGTGCCAGCGAACGGCGGTTTGATACTGAAGCTTTCTTT. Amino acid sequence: CASERRFDTEAFF.